This T cell receptor beta chain was sequenced in a study of control samples from healthy donors and cancer patients. Measured with immunoSEQ multiplex PCR; TCRdb has only the in-frame clones, and not every one. The data hold under 130,000 clones, with roughly 90% observed a single time. This CDR3 spans 13 amino acids. Between the trimmed V and J ends, which lost 7 bases and 10 bases, there was a span of 17 bases. Germline-derived CDR1 and CDR2 are SSHAT and FNYEAQ (reference sequence). The rearrangement uses TRBV7-7 and TRBJ2-1; D call uncertain. The receptor's source is a man between 60 and 75 years old with lung cancer. The sequencing input was PBMCs. The CDR3 nucleotides read TGTGCCAGCATCCCTTTTTCCAGTCAGGAGCAGTTCTTC. Its protein is CASIPFSSQEQFF.